This T cell receptor beta chain was documented in a study of response to subunit inactivated influenza vaccine listed by TCRdb under 2018. Background for the entire study: Deep quantitative T cell receptor repertoire profiling was used in the study to track responses to a trivalent subunit inactivated influenza vaccine.

The CDR3 runs 12 amino acids, cysteine and phenylalanine included. Of all the DNA, just the CDR3 is kept, 36 bases in frame from base 1. A distance of 8 bases separates the germline ends of V and J, which lose 5 bases and 3 bases respectively. CDR1 and CDR2 (SGHAT, FQDESV) derive from the germline V gene (reference sequence). Summary of the overall study and its limitations: The authors proposed that each seasonal influenza vaccination may bring in only a limited number of new T cells.

This clonotype appeared many times. Its antigen has not been determined. A much larger clone sits a single nucleotide away, making a read error possible. The library was obtained by RT-PCR. Data came from an Illumina HiSeq 2500. TCRdb trimmed public reads at Q25 via fastp, called clones via MiXCR and kept in-frame beta chains. Each entry merges the rows of one CDR3 protein and shows their most common DNA and genes. For this sample there are about 180,000 distinct CDR3 sequences; around 8.8% appear just once. The ten largest clones take up about 11% of the sample. The specimen was non-naive T cells sorted from PBMCs, collected on the day of vaccination. What this sample's cell subset or site label stands for: memory T cell fraction. The chain employs TRBV11-1 and TRBJ2-7; the D gene is not confidently resolved. The TCR comes from a man aged 50 to 59 who received an inactivated influenza vaccine. Donor details come from another sample of the same person, matched by shared clones. The DNA reads as follows: TGTGCCAGCAGCGCGGACGGCTACGAGCAGTACTTC. This encodes CASSADGYEQYF.